The 3 T cell receptor beta chains presented below share a single source sample, sequenced in a study of blood T cell repertoires in COVID-19. Data came from immunoSEQ multiplex PCR; TCRdb stores just in-frame clones and leaves some out. The sample contains 400,000 to 500,000 clones, about nine tenths of which appear only once. Sequencing was performed on peripheral blood. Source of these receptors: a woman aged 25-40 years with active or convalescent COVID-19.

The chain combines TRBV29-1 with TRBJ1-1, with 7 bases lining up with TRBD1. In germline, CDR1 is SQVTM, CDR2 ANQGSEA. The V segment lost 4 bases and the J segment 1 base; nucleotides outside the gene matches: 6. This CDR3 has 14 residues. CDR3 in DNA: TGCAGCGTTGTAAGGACAGGAGGGAACACTGAAGCTTTCTTT. This encodes CSVVRTGGNTEAFF.

The chain uses TRBV7-9 and TRBJ1-5; D gene uncertain. The CDR3 length is 15 residues. The V gene's germline CDR1 is SEHNR and CDR2 FQNEAQ (reference sequence). Trimming removed 5 bases from V and 0 bases from J, with 11 bases in between. The DNA for the CDR3 is TGTGCCAGCAGCCCCCTAGGCCCTAGCAATCAGCCCCAGCATTTT. Protein product: CASSPLGPSNQPQHF.

As regards this clone: The sample contains more than one DNA sequence encoding this CDR3. The chain carries TRBV19 and TRBJ1-1; the D gene is possibly TRBD1 (6 bases). The V gene's germline CDR1 is LNHDA and CDR2 SQIVND (reference sequence). Trimming removed 5 bases at V and 1 base at J, with 8 bases between. The CDR3 runs 13 residues. CDR3 in amino acids: CASSVTGNTEAFF. The CDR3 coding sequence is TGTGCCAGTAGTGTGACAGGGAACACTGAAGCTTTCTTT.